These 5 T cell receptor beta chains originate from one sample sequenced in a study of cytomegalovirus exposure and HLA in healthy donors. The PCR ran on 60 Vbeta and 13 Jbeta primers. Data came from immunoSEQ multiplex PCR; TCRdb stores just in-frame clones and leaves some out. This table has 200,000 or so clones, around 80% appearing once. Sequenced sample: PBMCs. These receptors were taken from a man under 40 in good health and CMV-seronegative.

The chain recombines TRBV4-2 with TRBJ2-1, with D maybe TRBD1 (6 bases). The CDR3 loop spans 17 amino acids. Trimming took off 8 bases at V and 4 bases at J, with 24 bases between the two ends. Germline CDR1 reads LGHNA; CDR2 reads YNFKEQ. CDR3 bases: TGTGCCAGCGGGGGTACAGGGTCCCGGGTCGGATACAATGAGCAGTTCTTC. Translated, it gives CASGGTGSRVGYNEQFF.

The chain uses TRBV4-2 and TRBJ1-2; no clear D. V was trimmed by 1 base and J by 6 bases, leaving 15 bases between them. Germline V gives CDR1 LGHNA, CDR2 YNFKEQ. The CDR3 has 15 residues. Written as DNA, the CDR3 is TGTGCCAGCAGCCAAGGTCCACAGAGTTTCAATGGCTACACCTTC. Amino acid sequence: CASSQGPQSFNGYTF.

V is TRBV7-9 and J is TRBJ2-2; the match to TRBD2 covers 7 bases. V was pared by 4 bases and J by 10 bases, with 6 bases of the junction left unmatched. Germline V lookup: CDR1 SEHNR, CDR2 FQNEAQ (reference sequence). The CDR3 sequence is 13 residues long. CDR3 coding DNA: TGTGCCAGCAGCTCCATGGGGGGGGTGGAGCTGTTTTTT. Translating it yields CASSSMGGVELFF.

The chain carries TRBV4-1 and TRBJ2-7; TRBD2 matches at 8 bases. The germline V gene encodes CDR1 MGHRA and CDR2 YSYEKL. The CDR3 consists of 17 residues. The V and J ends lost 6 bases and 0 bases, in that order; junction bases with no gene match: 13. The DNA for the CDR3 is TGCGCCAGCAGGCAGGCACCGGGGGGGTTCAGCTCCTACGAGCAGTACTTC. This translates into CASRQAPGGFSSYEQYF.

This clone showed up just a few times. This chain links TRBV6-5 with TRBJ1-2; the D is unclear. V dropped 2 bases and J dropped 2 bases, with 6 bases sitting between them. The CDR3 has 13 amino acids. Germline assignment: CDR1 MNHEY and CDR2 SVGAGI. CDR3 DNA: TGTGCCAGCAGTTACACAGAGAACTATGGCTACACCTTC. It is translated as CASSYTENYGYTF.